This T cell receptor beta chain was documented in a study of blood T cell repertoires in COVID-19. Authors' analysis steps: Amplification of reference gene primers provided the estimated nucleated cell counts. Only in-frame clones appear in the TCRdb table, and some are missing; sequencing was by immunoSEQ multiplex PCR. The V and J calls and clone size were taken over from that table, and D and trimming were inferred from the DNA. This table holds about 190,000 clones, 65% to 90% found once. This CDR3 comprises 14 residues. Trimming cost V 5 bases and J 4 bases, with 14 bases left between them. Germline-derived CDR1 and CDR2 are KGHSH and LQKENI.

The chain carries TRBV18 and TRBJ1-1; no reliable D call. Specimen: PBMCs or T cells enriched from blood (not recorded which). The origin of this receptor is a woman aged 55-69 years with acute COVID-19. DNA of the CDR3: TGTGCCAGCTCAGCCCTCGGGGATAGCACTGAAGCTTTCTTT. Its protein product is CASSALGDSTEAFF.